This T cell receptor beta chain comes out of a study of T cell responses to AZD1222 COVID-19 vaccine. Study-wide results and caveats: It should be noted that donors were predominantly white British and more often female, and clonal diversity was possibly underestimated.

In the case of this clone: Its specificity is not known.

The germline V gene has CDR1 LNHDA and CDR2 SQIVND (reference sequence). Trimming took off 3 bases at V and 4 bases at J, with 13 bases between the two ends. This CDR3 spans 15 amino acids. Some clones are missing from TCRdb's copy, which holds only in-frame ones; the method was immunoSEQ multiplex PCR. The sample gives 90,000 to 120,000 clones, just over 85% of which show up once; over 3% is in the top ten. This chain uses TRBV19 with TRBJ1-5; possibly TRBD1 for D (5 bases). Sequenced material: peripheral blood, taken on day 0 of AZD1222 vaccination. This clonotype was obtained from an adult in good health. DNA for the CDR3: TGTGCCAGTAGTATTAAAGACAGCTTAAATCAGCCCCAGCATTTT. Translation gives CASSIKDSLNQPQHF. Full variable domain (missing parts from reference TRBV19 and TRBJ1-5): DGGITQSPKYLFRKEGQNVTLSCEQNLNHDAMYWYRQDPGQGLRLIYYSQIVNDFQKGDIAEGYSVSREKKESFPLTVTSAQKNPTAFYLCASSIKDSLNQPQHFGDGTRLSIL.